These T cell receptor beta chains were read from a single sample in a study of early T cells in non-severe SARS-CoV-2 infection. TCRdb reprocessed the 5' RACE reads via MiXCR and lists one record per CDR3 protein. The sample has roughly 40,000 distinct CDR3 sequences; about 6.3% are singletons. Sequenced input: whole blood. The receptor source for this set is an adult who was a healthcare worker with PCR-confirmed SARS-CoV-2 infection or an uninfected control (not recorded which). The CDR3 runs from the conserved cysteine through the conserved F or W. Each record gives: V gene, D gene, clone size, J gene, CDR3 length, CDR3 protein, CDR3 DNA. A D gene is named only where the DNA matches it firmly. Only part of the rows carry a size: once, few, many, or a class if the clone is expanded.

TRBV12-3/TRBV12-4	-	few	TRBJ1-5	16	CASSLGLGGDYQPQHF	TGTGCCAGCAGTTTGGGGTTGGGCGGAGACTATCAGCCCCAGCATTTT
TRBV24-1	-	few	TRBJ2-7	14	CATSDPAGRNEQYF	TGTGCCACCAGTGATCCGGCAGGGAGGAACGAGCAGTACTTC
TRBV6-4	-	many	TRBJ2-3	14	CASSESMGTDTQYF	TGTGCCAGCAGTGAATCAATGGGCACAGATACGCAGTATTTT
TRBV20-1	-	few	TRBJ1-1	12	CSARGGSTEAFF	TGCAGTGCTAGAGGGGGTAGCACTGAAGCTTTCTTT
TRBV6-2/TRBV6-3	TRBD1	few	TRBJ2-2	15	CASSYQDRGSGELFF	TGTGCCAGCAGTTACCAGGACAGGGGTTCCGGGGAGCTGTTTTTT
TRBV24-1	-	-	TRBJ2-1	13	CATSDLTDNEQFF	TGTGCCACCAGTGATTTGACGGACAATGAGCAGTTCTTC
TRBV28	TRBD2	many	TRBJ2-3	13	CASKAGEEDTQYF	TGTGCCAGCAAGGCGGGAGAGGAGGATACGCAGTATTTT
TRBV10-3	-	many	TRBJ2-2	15	CAIKIGQGNTGELFF	TGTGCCATCAAAATAGGGCAGGGGAACACCGGGGAGCTGTTTTTT
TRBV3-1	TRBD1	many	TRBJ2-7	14	CASSQGTGAYEQYF	TGTGCCAGCAGCCAAGGAACAGGGGCCTACGAGCAGTACTTC
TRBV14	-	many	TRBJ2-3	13	CASSQGGPDTQYF	TGTGCCAGCAGCCAAGGTGGGCCAGATACGCAGTATTTT
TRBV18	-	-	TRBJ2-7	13	CASSLLGRSEQYF	TGTGCCAGCTCCCTCTTGGGGAGATCCGAGCAGTACTTC
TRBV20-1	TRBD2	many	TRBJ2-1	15	CSASNQGGRKNEQFF	TGCAGTGCTAGCAACCAGGGAGGGAGAAAGAATGAGCAGTTCTTC
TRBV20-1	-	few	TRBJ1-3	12	CSARGGETTIYF	TGCAGTGCTAGAGGGGGCGAAACCACCATATATTTT
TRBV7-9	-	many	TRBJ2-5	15	CASAPWGVGRETQYF	TGTGCCAGCGCTCCCTGGGGCGTGGGGCGAGAGACCCAGTACTTC
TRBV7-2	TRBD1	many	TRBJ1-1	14	CASSRTGWNTEAFF	TGTGCCAGCAGCCGGACAGGCTGGAACACTGAAGCTTTCTTT
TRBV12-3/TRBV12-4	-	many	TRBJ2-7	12	CASSSQGYEQYF	TGTGCCAGCAGTTCCCAGGGCTACGAGCAGTACTTC
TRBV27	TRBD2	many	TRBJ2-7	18	CASRSGTSGRVHSYEQYF	TGTGCCAGTCGATCCGGGACTAGCGGGAGGGTCCACTCCTACGAGCAGTACTTC
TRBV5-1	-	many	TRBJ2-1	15	CASSLEFNSYNEQFF	TGCGCCAGCAGCTTGGAATTTAACTCCTACAATGAGCAGTTCTTC
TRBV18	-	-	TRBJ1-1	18	CASSPPILTGGMNTEAFF	TGTGCCAGCTCACCACCGATATTGACTGGGGGTATGAACACTGAAGCTTTCTTT
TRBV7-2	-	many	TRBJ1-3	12	CASSDRFDTIYF	TGTGCCAGCAGCGACAGGTTTGACACCATATATTTT
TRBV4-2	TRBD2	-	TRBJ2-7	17	CASSQREAGGSSYEQYF	TGTGCCAGCAGCCAACGGGAGGCGGGAGGGAGCTCCTACGAGCAGTACTTC
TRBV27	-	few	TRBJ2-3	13	CASSHGQQDTQYF	TGTGCCAGCAGTCACGGACAGCAAGATACGCAGTATTTT
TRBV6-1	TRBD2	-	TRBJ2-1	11	CASSEKGLAFF	TGTGCCAGCAGTGAAAAGGGACTAGCATTCTTC
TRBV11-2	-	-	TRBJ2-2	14	CASSPEAVTGELFF	TGTGCCAGCAGTCCGGAGGCTGTCACCGGGGAGCTGTTTTTT
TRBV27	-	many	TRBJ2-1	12	CASSSGDNEQFF	TGTGCCAGCAGTAGCGGAGACAATGAGCAGTTCTTC
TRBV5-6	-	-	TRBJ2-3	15	CASSLSVGGTDTQYF	TGTGCCAGCAGCTTGTCCGTTGGGGGCACAGATACGCAGTATTTT
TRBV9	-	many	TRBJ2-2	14	CASSVSLNTGELFF	TGTGCCAGCAGCGTGTCCCTGAACACCGGGGAGCTGTTTTTT
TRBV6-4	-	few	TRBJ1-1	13	CASSREPNTEAFF	TGTGCCAGCAGTCGAGAGCCCAACACTGAAGCTTTCTTT
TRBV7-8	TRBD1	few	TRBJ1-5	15	CASSPNRGSNQPQHF	TGTGCCAGCAGCCCAAACAGGGGGAGCAATCAGCCCCAGCATTTT
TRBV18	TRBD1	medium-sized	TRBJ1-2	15	CASSPTPTGGYGYTF	TGTGCCAGCTCACCCACCCCGACAGGGGGCTATGGCTACACCTTC
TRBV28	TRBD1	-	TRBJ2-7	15	CASSWVDRGLNEQYF	TGTGCCAGCAGTTGGGTCGACAGGGGCCTAAACGAGCAGTACTTC
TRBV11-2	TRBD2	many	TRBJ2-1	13	CASSTWEGNEQFF	TGTGCCAGCAGCACCTGGGAGGGCAATGAGCAGTTCTTC
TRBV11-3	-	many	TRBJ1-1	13	CASSHRTNTEAFF	TGTGCCAGCAGCCACCGGACGAACACTGAAGCTTTCTTT
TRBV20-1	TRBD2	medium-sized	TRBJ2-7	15	CSARDQAAGVYEQYF	TGCAGTGCTAGAGATCAGGCAGCGGGAGTCTACGAGCAGTACTTC
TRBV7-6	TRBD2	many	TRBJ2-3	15	CASSSRAGVYDTQYF	TGTGCCAGCAGCTCTAGAGCGGGAGTATACGATACGCAGTATTTT
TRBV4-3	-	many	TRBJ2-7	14	CASSPKGGSYEQYF	TGCGCCAGCAGCCCGAAGGGCGGTTCCTACGAGCAGTACTTC
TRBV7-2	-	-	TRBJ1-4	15	CASSLGRGLHEKLFF	TGTGCCAGCAGCTTGGGCCGGGGCTTACATGAAAAACTGTTTTTT
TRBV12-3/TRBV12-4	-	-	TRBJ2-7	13	CASSPTGAYEQYF	TGTGCCAGCAGTCCGACGGGAGCCTACGAGCAGTACTTC
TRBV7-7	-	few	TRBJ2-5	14	CASSPGPSRETQYF	TGTGCCAGCAGCCCGGGCCCCTCCCGCGAGACCCAGTACTTC
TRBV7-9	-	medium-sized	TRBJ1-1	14	CASSFKGPGAEAFF	TGTGCCAGCAGCTTTAAGGGGCCAGGGGCTGAAGCTTTCTTT
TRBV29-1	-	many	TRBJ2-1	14	CSVEEGQSYNEQFF	TGCAGCGTTGAGGAGGGCCAGTCCTACAATGAGCAGTTCTTC
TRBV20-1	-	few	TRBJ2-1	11	CSASRGNEQFF	TGCAGTGCGAGCAGGGGCAATGAGCAGTTCTTC
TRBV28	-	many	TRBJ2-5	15	CASSLTGTKRETQYF	TGTGCCAGCAGTCTCACCGGGACCAAAAGGGAGACCCAGTACTTC
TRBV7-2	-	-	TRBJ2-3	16	CASSLAEVGVTDTQYF	TGTGCCAGCAGCTTAGCAGAGGTAGGAGTAACAGATACGCAGTATTTT
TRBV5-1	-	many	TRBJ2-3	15	CASSTQGEGTDTQYF	TGCGCCAGCAGCACACAGGGCGAGGGCACAGATACGCAGTATTTT
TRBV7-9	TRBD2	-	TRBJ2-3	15	CASSVSSGPTDTQYF	TGTGCCAGCAGCGTCTCTAGCGGGCCCACAGATACGCAGTATTTT
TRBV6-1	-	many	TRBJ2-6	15	CASSEARAGANVLTF	TGTGCCAGCAGTGAAGCAAGAGCTGGGGCCAACGTCCTGACTTTC
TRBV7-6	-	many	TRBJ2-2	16	CASSSGRGRGTGELFF	TGTGCCAGCAGTTCTGGGCGGGGTAGGGGCACCGGGGAGCTGTTTTTT
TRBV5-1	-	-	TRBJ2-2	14	CASSPDTNTGELFF	TGCGCCAGCAGCCCGGACACGAACACCGGGGAGCTGTTTTTT
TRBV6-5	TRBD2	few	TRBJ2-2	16	CASRDSGRENTGELFF	TGTGCCAGCAGGGATAGCGGGAGAGAAAACACCGGGGAGCTGTTTTTT
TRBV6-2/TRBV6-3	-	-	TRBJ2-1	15	CASSYSGTTDNEQFF	TGTGCCAGCAGTTACTCCGGGACCACAGACAATGAGCAGTTCTTC